The next 29 T cell receptor beta chains were all read from a single sample in a study of blood T cell repertoires in COVID-19. Repertoires were generated with immunoSEQ multiplex PCR, while TCRdb's copy carries only in-frame clones and drops some. Here the sample spans over 200,000 clones, 86% being singletons. Sample: PBMCs or T cells enriched from blood (not recorded which). The origin of the receptors is a man aged 18-30 years who had recovered from COVID-19.

This chain joins TRBV9 and TRBJ2-7; TRBD2 might be the D (5 bases). The V gene's germline CDR1 is SGDLS and CDR2 YYNGEE. This CDR3 is 15 amino acids long. V lost 3 bases and J lost 3, with 16 bases in between. CDR3 in amino acids: CASSAFPGSGYEQYF. The CDR3 coding sequence is TGTGCCAGCAGCGCGTTTCCGGGAAGTGGCTACGAGCAGTACTTC.

The genes are TRBV5-1 and TRBJ2-5, with 10 bases identical to TRBD2. With 7 bases clipped from V and 5 bases from J, the junction kept 5 bases outside the gene matches. The CDR3 extends over 13 amino acids. Per the germline V gene, CDR1 is SGHRS and CDR2 is YFSETQ. The CDR3 protein is CASASGSTETQYF. Written as DNA, the CDR3 is TGCGCCAGCGCTAGCGGGAGTACCGAGACCCAGTACTTC.

The chain has TRBV5-8 and TRBJ1-1; D remains ambiguous. The CDR3 runs to 15 residues. Per germline, CDR1 SGHTS and CDR2 YDEGEE. Between the trimmed V and J ends, which lost 1 base and 1 base, there was a span of 11 bases. CDR3 sequence: CASSLRFRENTEAFF. The CDR3, as DNA: TGTGCCAGCAGCTTGCGCTTTCGGGAGAACACTGAAGCTTTCTTT.

The chain couples TRBV13 to TRBJ1-1, with 10 bases matching TRBD1. The CDR3 has 17 amino acids. CDR1 and CDR2 (germline): PRHDT, FYEKMQ (reference sequence). The V and J ends lost 5 bases and 3 bases, in that order; junction bases with no gene match: 12. The CDR3 DNA sequence: TGTGCCAGCAGCCCGACCCGGGACAGGGGACCCTACACTGAAGCTTTCTTT. The encoded protein is CASSPTRDRGPYTEAFF.

The J gene is TRBJ2-1, the V gene TRBV11-3; 7 bases line up with TRBD2. Germline CDR1 reads SGHNT; CDR2 reads YENEEA. V was clipped by 6 bases and J by 7 bases; unmatched bases: 12. This CDR3 has 15 amino acids. CDR3 in DNA: TGTGCCAGCAGTCCCCCCCTGGGCGGGGGTAATGAGCAGTTCTTC. It translates to CASSPPLGGGNEQFF.

This clone was counted once. This chain connects TRBV6-5 to TRBJ2-7, with TRBD1 matching 9 bases. The V gene end was trimmed by 7 bases and the J gene end by 0 bases; junction bases not matched to a gene: 4. CDR1 MNHEY and CDR2 SVGAGI come from the germline V gene. The CDR3 is 14 amino acids. The CDR3 coding sequence is TGTGCCAGCATCCGGGACAGGGTCTCCTACGAGCAGTACTTC. Translated, it gives CASIRDRVSYEQYF.

The chain employs TRBV18 and TRBJ2-5; TRBD1 is a possible D gene (6 bases). The CDR3 consists of 14 residues. Germline V gene sequence: CDR1 KGHSH, CDR2 LQKENI. V was shortened by 2 bases and J by 3 bases, with 10 bases between the two germline ends. The CDR3 DNA is TGTGCCAGCTCACCAACAGGGATGGAAGAGACCCAGTACTTC. Its translation: CASSPTGMEETQYF.

Only a few counts were recorded for this clone. The CDR3 sequence: CASSRDMPMNGELFF. CDR3 DNA: TGTGCCAGCAGCCGGGACATGCCTATGAACGGGGAGCTGTTTTTT. The J gene is TRBJ2-2, the V gene TRBV9; the D gene is possibly TRBD1 (6 bases). This CDR3 comprises 15 residues. Germline-derived CDR1 and CDR2 are SGDLS and YYNGEE. With 4 bases removed from V and 7 bases from J, the gap between germline ends came to 17 bases. Combining the CDR3 with reference TRBV9 and TRBJ2-2 gives the whole variable domain DSGVTQTPKHLITATGQRVTLRCSPRSGDLSVYWYQQSLDQGLQFLIQYYNGEERAKGNILERFSAQQFPDLHSELNLSSLELGDSALYFCASSRDMPMNGELFFGEGSRLTVL.

The V and J genes are TRBV11-3 and TRBJ1-1; unclear D gene. The CDR3 consists of 12 residues. The V gene's germline CDR1 is SGHNT and CDR2 YENEEA. V lost 3 bases and J 1 base, leaving 3 bases between the germline ends. The CDR3 here is CASSFWNTEAFF. The CDR3 DNA reads as TGTGCCAGCAGCTTCTGGAACACTGAAGCTTTCTTT.

This chain uses TRBV14 with TRBJ1-4; tentatively, D is TRBD1 (5 bases). Trimming removed 4 bases from V and 5 bases from J, with 17 bases in between. The CDR3 length is 16 residues. CDR1 is SGHDN, CDR2 FVKESK, per germline. CDR3 nucleotides: TGTGCCAGCAGCCCCTTACTTCCAGGGAGGAATGAAAAACTGTTTTTT. It is translated as CASSPLLPGRNEKLFF.

This clone turned up a few times. V gene TRBV24-1 combines with J gene TRBJ2-7; the D is unclear. CDR3 length: 14 amino acids. V gave up 5 bases and J gave up 1 base, with 11 bases separating them. Germline V gene sequence: CDR1 KGHDR, CDR2 SFDVKD. CDR3 sequence reads: CATSVRPPSYEQYF. CDR3 bases: TGTGCCACCAGTGTGAGGCCACCTTCCTACGAGCAGTACTTC.

The chain couples TRBV19 to TRBJ1-2, with D possibly being TRBD1 (6 bases). From germline, CDR1 is LNHDA and CDR2 SQIVND (reference sequence). There are 14 residues in the CDR3. Trimming removed 4 bases at V and 4 bases at J, with 13 bases between. CDR3 residues: CASSTPGQSYGYTF. The CDR3 region has the DNA TGTGCCAGTAGTACACCCGGACAGAGCTATGGCTACACCTTC.

This chain uses TRBV15 with TRBJ1-2, with D perhaps matching TRBD1 (6 bases). The CDR3 has 15 amino acids. Between the trimmed V and J ends, which lost 4 bases and 5 bases, there was a span of 17 bases. Germline CDR1 and CDR2: LNHNV and YYDKDF (reference sequence). The CDR3 region has the DNA TGTGCCACCAGCACTACGATGGCAGGGGAGTATGGCTACACCTTC. The encoded protein is CATSTTMAGEYGYTF.

This clone was picked up a small number of times. The chain is built from TRBV5-5 and TRBJ2-7, with D maybe TRBD1 (5 bases). The V and J ends lost 0 bases and 1 base respectively, with 8 bases between them. The CDR3 length is 14 residues. Germline CDR1 SGHKS, CDR2 YYEKEE (reference sequence). DNA of the CDR3: TGTGCCAGCAGCTTGGAGGGGCAATCCTACGAGCAGTACTTC. Protein sequence: CASSLEGQSYEQYF.

Comments on this clone: A much more abundant neighbour one base away suggests this may be a read error. The chain links TRBV6-2 or TRBV6-3 to TRBJ2-3; 10 nucleotides agree with TRBD2. Trimming at V came to 2 bases and at J to 4 bases, leaving 0 bases not matched to a gene. This CDR3 contains 14 residues. Per the germline V gene, CDR1 is MNHEY and CDR2 is SVGEGT. The CDR3 DNA is TGTGCCAGCAGTTACGGGACTAGCGCAGATACGCAGTATTTT. As protein: CASSYGTSADTQYF.

The chain recombines TRBV4-1 with TRBJ2-3; possible D gene TRBD2, 6 bases. The V end lost 1 base, the J end lost 6 bases, and 11 bases lay between the germline ends. CDR1 and CDR2 (germline): MGHRA, YSYEKL. The CDR3 consists of 14 residues. CDR3 DNA: TGCGCCAGCAGCCAAGGCGGAGGGGTTGATACGCAGTATTTT. Amino acid sequence: CASSQGGGVDTQYF.

The genes are TRBV10-1 and TRBJ2-7; 9 positions match TRBD1. Germline V gene sequence: CDR1 WNHNN, CDR2 SYGVQD (reference sequence). The trim removed 0 bases at V and 3 bases at J, leaving 15 bases unmatched. CDR3 length equals 19 residues. The CDR3 loop is CASSESVGQGPKVGYEQYF. Here the CDR3 DNA reads TGCGCCAGCAGTGAGTCAGTGGGACAGGGCCCAAAGGTCGGCTACGAGCAGTACTTC.

The gene calls are TRBV11-2 and TRBJ1-2, with 7 bases identical to TRBD1. The CDR3 is made up of 14 amino acids. The V segment lost 1 base and the J segment 4 bases; nucleotides outside the gene matches: 3. CDR1 and CDR2 (germline): SGHAT, FQNNGV. In DNA form, the CDR3 reads TGTGCCAGCAGCTTAGTCAGGGACAGCTATGGCTACACCTTC. Its protein is CASSLVRDSYGYTF.

This clone showed up just a few times. The V and J genes are TRBV27 and TRBJ2-7; tentatively, D is TRBD2 (6 bases). CDR1 and CDR2 (germline): MNHEY, SMNVEV (reference sequence). The CDR3 is 15 amino acids. Trimming removed 3 bases from V and 2 bases from J, with 14 bases in between. This chain's CDR3 is CASSFWAGGTYEQYF. CDR3 DNA sequence: TGTGCCAGCAGTTTCTGGGCGGGCGGGACCTACGAGCAGTACTTC.

This rearrangement joins TRBV28 to TRBJ1-3, with 8 bases aligning to TRBD1. The CDR3 has 18 amino acids. In germline, CDR1 is MDHEN, CDR2 SYDVKM. J was trimmed by 2 bases and V by 8 bases; bases with no gene match: 17. This chain's CDR3 is CASRGTGGGLLAGNTIYF. The DNA of the CDR3 is TGTGCCAGCCGCGGGACAGGTGGGGGTTTATTGGCTGGAAACACCATATATTTT.

This clone was detected once. V gene TRBV18 combines with J gene TRBJ1-3, with a weak D call TRBD1 (6 bases). V lost 6 bases and J lost 1, with 10 bases in between. The length of the CDR3 is 14 residues. CDR1 KGHSH and CDR2 LQKENI come from the germline V gene. The CDR3 sequence: CASSAGVSGNTIYF. The CDR3 bases are TGTGCCAGCTCCGCAGGGGTATCTGGAAACACCATATATTTT.

This clone has at least ten counts. The V call is TRBV6-2 or TRBV6-3, the J call TRBJ2-7, with TRBD2 identical over 8 bases. Germline V gene sequence: CDR1 MNHEY, CDR2 SVGEGT. CDR3 length: 14 residues. Trimming at V came to 6 bases and at J to 3 bases, leaving 7 bases not matched to a gene. CDR3 protein: CASSLRTSSYEQYF. The CDR3 nucleotides are TGTGCCAGCAGCCTCCGGACTAGCAGCTACGAGCAGTACTTC.

The V gene is TRBV6-4, the J gene TRBJ2-5; 10 positions match TRBD2. This CDR3 contains 21 residues. Germline V gene sequence: CDR1 MRHNA, CDR2 SNTAGT. After removal of 0 bases from V and 1 base from J, the junction contained 17 bases not matched to a gene. The CDR3 loop is CASSDSLMGLARFVPQETQYF. CDR3 in DNA: TGTGCCAGCAGTGACTCTCTTATGGGACTAGCGAGGTTTGTGCCCCAAGAGACCCAGTACTTC.

The rearrangement joins TRBV2 to TRBJ1-1; D might be TRBD1 (6 bases). The CDR3 runs 13 residues. Trimming removed 6 bases from V and 4 bases from J, with 12 bases in between. The germline CDR1 and CDR2 sequences are SNHLY and FYNNEI. The CDR3 loop reads CASRGTSVTEAFF. CDR3 coding DNA: TGTGCCAGCAGGGGGACATCCGTCACTGAAGCTTTCTTT.

The gene calls are TRBV28 and TRBJ1-6; TRBD1 is a possible D gene (5 bases). The CDR3 is made up of 17 amino acids. Trimming removed 3 bases from V and 1 base from J, with 13 bases in between. CDR1 and CDR2 (germline): MDHEN, SYDVKM. This CDR3 is CASSFYPGGSYNSPLHF. The CDR3 nucleotides are TGTGCCAGCAGTTTTTACCCTGGGGGGTCCTATAATTCACCCCTCCACTTT. Full variable domain (rest looked up from reference TRBV28 and TRBJ1-6): DVKVTQSSRYLVKRTGEKVFLECVQDMDHENMFWYRQDPGLGLRLIYFSYDVKMKEKGDIPEGYSVSREKKERFSLILESASTNQTSMYLCASSFYPGGSYNSPLHFGNGTRLTVT.

This clone was seen only a few times. J is TRBJ2-1 and V is TRBV27; 7 bases line up with TRBD2. The germline gives CDR1 MNHEY, CDR2 SMNVEV (reference sequence). V trimming: 6 bases; J trimming: 14 bases; junction bases outside the gene matches: 7. This CDR3 spans 11 amino acids. CDR3 residues: CASRLAWAEFF. Here the CDR3 DNA reads TGTGCCAGCAGACTAGCGTGGGCGGAGTTCTTC.

This chain uses TRBV19 with TRBJ2-2; no firm D call. The CDR3 is 12 amino acids. V lost 6 bases, J lost 4 bases, and 6 bases lay in between. Germline-derived CDR1 and CDR2 are LNHDA and SQIVND (reference sequence). In nucleotides, the CDR3 is TGTGCCAGTAGCGTTAGCACCGGGGAGCTGTTTTTT. Translation: CASSVSTGELFF.

This clone was seen just once. The chain couples TRBV4-1 to TRBJ1-1, with 8 bases matching TRBD1. The CDR3 consists of 14 residues. Germline CDR1 is MGHRA and CDR2 is YSYEKL. With 5 bases clipped from V and 5 bases from J, the junction kept 7 bases outside the gene matches. The CDR3 nucleotides are TGCGCCAGCAGCTACGGACAGGGAGGAACTGAAGCTTTCTTT. This encodes CASSYGQGGTEAFF.

This chain joins TRBV7-2 and TRBJ1-6, with 7 bases matching TRBD1. V lost 4 bases, J lost 6 bases, and 6 bases stayed unmatched. Germline V lookup: CDR1 SGHTA, CDR2 FQGNSA. CDR3 size: 15 residues. CDR3 sequence reads: CASSSTGTVNSPLHF. In nucleotides, the CDR3 is TGTGCCAGCAGCTCAACCGGGACAGTTAATTCACCCCTCCACTTT.